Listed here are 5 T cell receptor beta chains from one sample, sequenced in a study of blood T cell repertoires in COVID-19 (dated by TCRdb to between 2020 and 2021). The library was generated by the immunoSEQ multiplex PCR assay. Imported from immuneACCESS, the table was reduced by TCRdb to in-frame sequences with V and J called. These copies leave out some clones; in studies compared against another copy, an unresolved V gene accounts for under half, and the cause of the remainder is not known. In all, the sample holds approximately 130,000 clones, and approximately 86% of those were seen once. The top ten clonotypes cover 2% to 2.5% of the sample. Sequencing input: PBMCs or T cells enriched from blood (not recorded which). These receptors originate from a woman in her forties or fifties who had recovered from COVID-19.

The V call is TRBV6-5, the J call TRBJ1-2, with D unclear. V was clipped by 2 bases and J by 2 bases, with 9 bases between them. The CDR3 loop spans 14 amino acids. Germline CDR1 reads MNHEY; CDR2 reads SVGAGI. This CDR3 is CASSYGGQNYGYTF. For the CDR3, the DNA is TGTGCCAGCAGTTACGGCGGGCAGAACTATGGCTACACCTTC.

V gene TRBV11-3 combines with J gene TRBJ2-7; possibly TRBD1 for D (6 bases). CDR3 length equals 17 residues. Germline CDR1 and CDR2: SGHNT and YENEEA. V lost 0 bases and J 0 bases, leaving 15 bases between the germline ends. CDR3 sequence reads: CASSLDRGETGSYEQYF. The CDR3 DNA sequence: TGTGCCAGCAGCTTAGATCGGGGCGAGACAGGCTCCTACGAGCAGTACTTC.

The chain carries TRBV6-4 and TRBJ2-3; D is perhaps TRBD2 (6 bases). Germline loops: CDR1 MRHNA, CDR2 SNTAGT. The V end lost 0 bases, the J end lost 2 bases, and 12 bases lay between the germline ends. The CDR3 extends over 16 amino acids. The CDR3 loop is CASSDSGTFHTDTQYF. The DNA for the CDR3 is TGTGCCAGCAGTGACTCGGGGACTTTCCACACAGATACGCAGTATTTT.

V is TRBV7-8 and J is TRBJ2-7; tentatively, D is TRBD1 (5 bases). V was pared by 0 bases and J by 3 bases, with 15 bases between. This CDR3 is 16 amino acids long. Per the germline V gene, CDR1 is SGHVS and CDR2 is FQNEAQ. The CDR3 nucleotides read TGTGCCAGCAGCTTAGCGGGGCAAGGGTGGGTCTACGAGCAGTACTTC. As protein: CASSLAGQGWVYEQYF.

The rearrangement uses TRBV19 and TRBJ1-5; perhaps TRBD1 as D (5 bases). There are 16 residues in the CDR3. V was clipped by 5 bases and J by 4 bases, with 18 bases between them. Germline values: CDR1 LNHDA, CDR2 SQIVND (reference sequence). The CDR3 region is CASSDTQGLKNQPQHF. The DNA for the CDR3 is TGTGCCAGTAGTGATACCCAGGGTCTAAAGAATCAGCCCCAGCATTTT.